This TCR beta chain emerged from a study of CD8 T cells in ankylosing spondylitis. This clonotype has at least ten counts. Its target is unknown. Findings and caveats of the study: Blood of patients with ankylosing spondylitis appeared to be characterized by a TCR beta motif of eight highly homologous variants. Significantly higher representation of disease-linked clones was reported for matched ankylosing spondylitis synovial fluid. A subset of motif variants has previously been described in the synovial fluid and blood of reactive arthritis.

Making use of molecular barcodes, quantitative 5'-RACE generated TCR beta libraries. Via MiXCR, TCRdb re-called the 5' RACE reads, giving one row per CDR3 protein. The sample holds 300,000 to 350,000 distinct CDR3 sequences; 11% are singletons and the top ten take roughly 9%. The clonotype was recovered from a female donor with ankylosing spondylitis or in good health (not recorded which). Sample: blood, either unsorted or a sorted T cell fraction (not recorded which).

The CDR3 DNA sequence: TGCAGTGCTAGACGCCCCTCCCAAGAGACCCAGTACTTC. Protein: CSARRPSQETQYF. The chain combines TRBV20-1 with TRBJ2-5, with D unclear. CDR3 size: 13 residues. The germline V gene has CDR1 DFQATT and CDR2 SNEGSKA (reference sequence). V shed 2 bases and J shed 1 base, with 8 bases lying between them.